This T cell receptor beta chain originates from a study of T-cell reconstitution after alpha-beta-depleted transplantation in children. Broader study findings: A year post-transplant, T-cell counts and diversity derived mostly from newly produced T cells. Where alpha-beta T cells came from about two months after transplant was reportedly several hundred expanded graft clones. Surviving recipient cells, namely T cells and thymic progenitors, were the source of high day-60 TCRbeta diversity in some patients.

Many counts were recorded for this clonotype. Its target is not known. Germline lookup yields CDR1 SGHVS and CDR2 FQNEAQ. Trimming took 7 bases from V and 5 from J; bases not matched to a gene: 7. The CDR3 has 14 residues. Preparation of the TCRbeta library was carried out with unique molecular identifiers. Each CDR3 protein is one row after TCRdb ran MiXCR on the PCR reads. The repertoire consists of some 26,000 distinct CDR3 sequences, with around 17% occurring once and the leading ten covering 35%. Sequences were derived from PBMCs, mostly from graft donor cells, sampled 60 days after TCRalphabeta/CD19-depleted stem cell transplant. The TCR sequence derives from a male patient between 2 and 10 years old who had a stem cell transplant for acute lymphoblastic leukemia, so the T cells may come from the graft donor. This rearrangement joins TRBV7-8 to TRBJ2-5, with 10 positions matching TRBD2. The CDR3 DNA sequence: TGTGCCAGCATCCGGCTAGCGGGGGAGGAGACCCAGTACTTC. Translating it yields CASIRLAGEETQYF. Complete variable domain (other parts from reference TRBV7-8 and TRBJ2-5): GAGVSQSPRYKVAKRGQDVALRCDPISGHVSLFWYQQALGQGPEFLTYFQNEAQLDKSGLPSDRFFAERPEGSVSTLKIQRTQQEDSAVYLCASIRLAGEETQYFGPGTRLLVL.